The next 27 T cell receptor beta chains were all read from a single sample in a study of blood T cells in healthy people across ages. PCR was performed a second time for about 7 to 12 cycles using a sample-barcoded 5' primer and a J-beta primer mix. TCRdb analysed the 5' RACE reads with MiXCR anew, one entry per CDR3 protein. The repertoire holds about 640,000 distinct CDR3 sequences, with 58% as singletons. The material sequenced was blood. Receptors originate from a man aged 55 to 70 in good health.

The J gene is TRBJ2-3, the V gene TRBV12-3 or TRBV12-4; 9 positions agree with TRBD2. The CDR3 contains 18 residues. The junction had 10 bases not matched to a gene; V was cut back by 1 base and J by 2 bases. The CDR3 sequence is CASSLVPLAGAYTDTQYF. CDR3 coding DNA: TGTGCCAGCAGTTTAGTTCCCTTAGCGGGGGCCTACACAGATACGCAGTATTTT.

V and J are TRBV20-1 and TRBJ1-2; no clear D gene. Germline V gives CDR1 DFQATT, CDR2 SNEGSKA (reference sequence). V was trimmed by 6 bases and J by 5 bases, leaving 10 bases between them. This CDR3 is built from 11 residues. The CDR3 spells CSAAEDYGYTF. DNA of the CDR3: TGCAGTGCCGCAGAAGATTATGGCTACACCTTC.

This clonotype was seen repeatedly, ten times or more. V is TRBV3-1 and J is TRBJ2-5, with 7 bases matching TRBD1. The germline CDR1 and CDR2 sequences are LGHDT and YNNKEL (reference sequence). Trimming took 4 bases from V and 2 from J; bases not matched to a gene: 1. The CDR3 contains 13 residues. The CDR3 spells CASSRTGQETQYF. The CDR3 DNA is TGTGCCAGCAGCCGGACAGGACAAGAGACCCAGTACTTC.

The chain recombines TRBV14 with TRBJ2-7; the D gene is possibly TRBD1 (5 bases). Trimming removed 0 bases from V and 6 bases from J, with 9 bases in between. CDR3 length: 13 amino acids. Per the germline V gene, CDR1 is SGHDN and CDR2 is FVKESK. CDR3 protein: CASSQDLTGEQYF. The CDR3 region has the DNA TGTGCCAGCAGCCAAGACCTCACAGGCGAGCAGTACTTC.

The chain uses TRBV5-1 and TRBJ2-3, with D unclear. Germline V gene lookup returns CDR1 SGHRS and CDR2 YFSETQ. The CDR3 has 14 residues. V lost 2 bases and J 2 bases, leaving 9 bases between the germline ends. The CDR3 DNA reads as TGCGCCAGCAGCTTTAGATATTCCACAGATACGCAGTATTTT. Its translation is CASSFRYSTDTQYF.

This clonotype was recorded a few times. The chain couples TRBV9 to TRBJ2-3; 9 positions match TRBD2. Germline V gene lookup returns CDR1 SGDLS and CDR2 YYNGEE. This CDR3 is built from 15 residues. With 0 bases clipped from V and 4 bases from J, the junction kept 3 bases outside the gene matches. CDR3 loop: CASSVVAGGSDTQYF. The DNA of the CDR3 is TGTGCCAGCAGCGTAGTGGCGGGGGGGTCAGATACGCAGTATTTT.

The chain links TRBV6-1 to TRBJ2-7; D is unclear. V was trimmed by 7 bases and J by 9 bases, leaving 22 bases between them. CDR3 size: 14 residues. CDR1 is MNHNS and CDR2 is SASEGT in the germline V gene. CDR3 sequence: CASTLDGVRSGQYF. CDR3 nucleotides: TGTGCCAGCACCCTTGATGGGGTGCGTTCGGGGCAGTACTTC.

This clonotype was seen more than once but under ten times. V is TRBV11-2 and J is TRBJ2-3; maybe TRBD2 (5 bases). Deletions cut 1 base from V and 4 bases from J, with 12 bases between. The CDR3 covers 15 residues. CDR1 is SGHAT, CDR2 FQNNGV, per germline. The CDR3 is CASSLAHGLADTQYF. CDR3 DNA sequence: TGTGCCAGCAGCTTAGCCCACGGACTGGCAGATACGCAGTATTTT. Supplemented by reference TRBV11-2 and TRBJ2-3, the full variable domain reads EAGVAQSPRYKIIEKRQSVAFWCNPISGHATLYWYQQILGQGPKLLIQFQNNGVVDDSQLPKDRFSAERLKGVDSTLKIQPAKLEDSAVYLCASSLAHGLADTQYFGPGTRLTVL.

Concerning this clonotype itself: Possible read error: a much larger clone is one base away. This sequence joins TRBV5-1 and TRBJ2-7; 9 bases are a match to TRBD2. The J call may be mistaken, given a closer DNA end match to TRBJ2-5. The CDR3 covers 15 residues. Germline-derived CDR1 and CDR2 are SGHRS and YFSETQ. The CDR3 nucleotides read TGCGCCAGCAGCGATCCTAGCGGGGACCAAGGGACCCAGTACTTC. Encoded protein: CASSDPSGDQGTQYF.

This clonotype was recorded many times. V gene TRBV10-1 combines with J gene TRBJ2-7; D is unresolved. The germline gives CDR1 WNHNN, CDR2 SYGVQD (reference sequence). The CDR3 sequence is 15 residues long. V lost 3 bases and J lost 4, with 16 bases in between. The chain's CDR3 is CASSDSRSAGYEQYF. In DNA, the CDR3 is TGCGCCAGCAGTGATTCCCGGTCGGCTGGGTACGAGCAGTACTTC.

The V gene is TRBV20-1, the J gene TRBJ2-3; the match to TRBD2 covers 9 bases. V gave up 5 bases and J gave up 1 base; unmatched junction bases: 7. The CDR3 sequence is 15 residues long. CDR1 and CDR2 (germline): DFQATT, SNEGSKA (reference sequence). The chain's CDR3 is CSASQGLAGTDTQYF. CDR3 DNA: TGCAGTGCTTCCCAGGGACTAGCAGGCACAGATACGCAGTATTTT.

The chain has TRBV20-1 and TRBJ1-5; 10 bases match TRBD1. V trimming: 6 bases; J trimming: 3 bases; junction bases outside the gene matches: 17. The CDR3 is 18 amino acids. Per germline, CDR1 DFQATT and CDR2 SNEGSKA (reference sequence). For the CDR3, the DNA is TGCAGTGCCAAAAAGAGAGGGCCCGGGACAGGGGACAATCAGCCCCAGCATTTT. Amino acids: CSAKKRGPGTGDNQPQHF.

The chain is built from TRBV2 and TRBJ2-1; 12 bases agree with TRBD2. Trimming cost V 8 bases and J 13 bases; bases outside gene matches: 15. CDR1 and CDR2 (germline): SNHLY, FYNNEI. This CDR3 spans 15 amino acids. The CDR3 nucleotides are TGTGCCAGCCATTCTAGCGGGGGGGCCTACAATGGACAGTTCTTC. Its translation is CASHSSGGAYNGQFF.

The chain is built from TRBV4-2 and TRBJ1-2; tentatively, D is TRBD1 (5 bases). The CDR3 runs 14 residues. V shed 4 bases and J shed 5 bases, with 14 bases lying between them. Germline V lookup: CDR1 LGHNA, CDR2 YNFKEQ. The CDR3 reads CASSPGGAEYGYTF. In DNA form, the CDR3 reads TGTGCCAGCAGCCCCGGAGGGGCCGAGTATGGCTACACCTTC.

The chain is built from TRBV18 and TRBJ2-5, with TRBD2 matching 15 bases. V lost 3 bases and J lost 1; bases outside the gene matches: 6. Germline CDR1 and CDR2: KGHSH and LQKENI. This CDR3 region has 18 residues. The CDR3 sequence is CASSPRTSGGASQETQYF. The CDR3, as DNA: TGTGCCAGCTCACCCCGGACTAGCGGGGGGGCCTCCCAAGAGACCCAGTACTTC.

J is TRBJ1-6 and V is TRBV6-6; 7 bases match TRBD1. The germline V gene encodes CDR1 MNHNY and CDR2 SVGAGI (reference sequence). This CDR3 is 14 amino acids long. Trimming cost V 4 bases and J 10 bases; bases outside gene matches: 7. CDR3 in amino acids: CASSFSTGDSPLHF. CDR3 DNA sequence: TGTGCCAGCAGTTTTTCTACAGGGGACTCACCCCTCCACTTT.

A few counts support this clonotype. The chain couples TRBV7-9 to TRBJ2-7; TRBD2 might be the D (5 bases). Germline V lookup: CDR1 SEHNR, CDR2 FQNEAQ (reference sequence). Trimming left V 2 bases short and J 2 bases short, with 7 bases between. The CDR3 is made up of 13 amino acids. CDR3 region: CASSLPAAYEQYF. CDR3 nucleotide sequence: TGTGCCAGCAGCTTACCAGCGGCCTACGAGCAGTACTTC.

This chain links TRBV12-3 or TRBV12-4 with TRBJ1-1; no clear D. V dropped 2 bases and J dropped 5 bases, with 12 bases sitting between them. The CDR3 runs 14 residues. This CDR3 reads CASSLSGSTTEAFF. The DNA for the CDR3 is TGTGCCAGCAGTTTATCCGGGAGTACGACTGAAGCTTTCTTT.

The V gene is TRBV27, the J gene TRBJ2-7, with TRBD1 matching over 9 bases. In germline, CDR1 is MNHEY, CDR2 SMNVEV (reference sequence). J gave up 6 bases and V 10 bases, and 7 bases lay outside the gene matches. The CDR3 length is 12 residues. The CDR3: CANGDRVTEQYF. DNA for the CDR3: TGTGCCAACGGGGACAGGGTTACCGAGCAGTACTTC.

This chain connects TRBV29-1 to TRBJ1-1; D might be TRBD1 (5 bases). CDR1 and CDR2 (germline): SQVTM, ANQGSEA. The germline V and J ends were trimmed by 4 bases and 1 base, with 7 bases remaining between them. The CDR3 has 12 amino acids. The CDR3 region has the DNA TGCAGCGTTGGGGACGCGAACACTGAAGCTTTCTTT. It yields the protein CSVGDANTEAFF.

This clonotype was detected a few times. The chain is built from TRBV20-1 and TRBJ2-3, with 8 bases fitting TRBD1. The junction had 7 bases not matched to a gene; V was cut back by 5 bases and J by 3 bases. From germline, CDR1 is DFQATT and CDR2 SNEGSKA (reference sequence). The CDR3 totals 14 residues. CDR3 coding DNA: TGCAGTGCTGGAGCCCGGACAGGGACAGATACGCAGTATTTT. This gives the protein CSAGARTGTDTQYF.

The CDR3 sequence is CSVSELANEQYF. CDR3 coding DNA: TGCAGTGTCAGCGAACTAGCCAATGAGCAGTACTTC. V and J are TRBV20-1 and TRBJ2-5; the D gene is possibly TRBD2 (6 bases). The ends were cut back, 7 bases at V and 11 bases at J, with 20 bases in the middle. The CDR3 has 12 residues. Germline CDR1 is DFQATT and CDR2 is SNEGSKA (reference sequence).

A few counts support this clonotype. The chain is built from TRBV12-3 or TRBV12-4 and TRBJ2-3; D gene ambiguous. The CDR3 length is 16 residues. The ends were cut back, 7 bases at V and 2 bases at J, with 19 bases in the middle. CDR3 nucleotide sequence: TGTGCCAGCAATCTCGGACGGCGACTCACCACAGATACGCAGTATTTT. It encodes CASNLGRRLTTDTQYF.

The chain employs TRBV20-1 and TRBJ2-3, with D perhaps TRBD2 (5 bases). The germline V gene has CDR1 DFQATT and CDR2 SNEGSKA (reference sequence). The CDR3 extends over 12 amino acids. Deletions cut 0 bases from V and 7 bases from J, with 8 bases between. DNA of the CDR3: TGCAGTGCTAGAGACCCGGGAAATACGCAGTATTTT. Protein: CSARDPGNTQYF.

V usage is TRBV20-1 and J usage is TRBJ2-5; tentatively, D is TRBD1 (5 bases). The germline V gene has CDR1 DFQATT and CDR2 SNEGSKA (reference sequence). V was shortened by 4 bases and J by 5 bases, with 14 bases between the two germline ends. CDR3 size: 13 residues. The CDR3 sequence: CSATRRGTETQYF. The DNA of the CDR3 is TGCAGTGCTACCCGAAGGGGCACGGAGACCCAGTACTTC.

The rearrangement uses TRBV20-1 and TRBJ1-3; no definite D call. The CDR3 is made up of 14 amino acids. CDR1 and CDR2 from the germline V gene are DFQATT and SNEGSKA (reference sequence). The V and J ends lost 4 bases and 4 bases respectively, with 14 bases between them. CDR3 in amino acids: CSATPIAAGNTIYF. DNA for the CDR3: TGCAGTGCTACCCCTATAGCCGCCGGAAACACCATATATTTT.

V usage is TRBV5-5 and J usage is TRBJ2-1; 7 bases are a match to TRBD1. The germline V gene has CDR1 SGHKS and CDR2 YYEKEE (reference sequence). V lost 2 bases to trimming and J lost 3 bases; unmatched junction nucleotides: 2. The CDR3 runs to 14 residues. As DNA, the CDR3 is TGTGCCAGCAGCTTAGACAGGGACTACAATGAGCAGTTCTTC. The encoded protein is CASSLDRDYNEQFF. Based on the CDR3 plus reference TRBV5-5 and TRBJ2-1, the full variable domain is DAGVTQSPTHLIKTRGQQVTLRCSPISGHKSVSWYQQVLGQGPQFIFQYYEKEERGRGNFPDRFSARQFPNYSSELNVNALLLGDSALYLCASSLDRDYNEQFFGPGTRLTVL.